The entry that follows covers one T cell receptor (beta chain) sequence. Its antigen remains unknown. The data derive from a study of shared clonotypes between healthy human individuals. Background on the study: CD4 naive and CD4 memory each took three plates per donor, while CD8 naive took two and CD8 memory one.

General observations from the study: In a few donors, about 5% of naive CD4 clonotypes appeared in common. Donor clonotype sharing was expected to depend on sequencing depth. Clonotypes which were not shared had lower generation probabilities than clonotypes that all four donors shared.

Positively selected for CCR7, the CD45RO-negative cells used as naive CD8 cells excluded terminally differentiated effector memory CD45RA+ cells. Trimming stripped 2 bases from V and 4 bases from J, with 8 bases between. Germline V gives CDR1 LGHNA, CDR2 YSLEER. This CDR3 is built from 14 residues. TCRdb's copy holds only in-frame clones and misses some; the assay was immunoSEQ multiplex PCR. There are about 800,000 clones in the sample; approximately 96% occur only once, and about 0.21% lies in the top ten. This receptor was taken from a man aged 30 to 39 in good health. The sequencing sample was made of naive CD8+ T cells sorted from blood. The genes are TRBV4-3 and TRBJ2-2; D unclear. CDR3 sequence: CASSQRMGTGELFF. The CDR3 DNA is TGCGCCAGCAGCCAACGCATGGGCACCGGGGAGCTGTTTTTT.